Shown below are 10 T cell receptor beta chains from a single sample sequenced in a study of technical replicates of blood from several donors. Sequencing used immunoSEQ multiplex PCR; TCRdb keeps in-frame clones, though not all of them. This table has fewer than 20,000 clones, under 90% appearing once. Material for sequencing was PBMCs. These TCRs come from a human donor in good health. Some clones in this sample may be carry-over from other donors' samples.

The rearrangement joins TRBV5-1 to TRBJ1-4, with 7 nucleotides matching TRBD1. CDR3 length: 14 amino acids. The V gene's germline CDR1 is SGHRS and CDR2 YFSETQ. Trimming took 4 bases from V and 8 from J; bases not matched to a gene: 8. CDR3 sequence (DNA): TGCGCCAGCAGCATAGGACAGGCGGGGGAAAAACTGTTTTTT. This codes for CASSIGQAGEKLFF.

The V call is TRBV29-1, the J call TRBJ1-3; D may be TRBD1 (6 bases). The germline V gene has CDR1 SQVTM and CDR2 ANQGSEA. The ends were cut back, 6 bases at V and 9 bases at J, with 18 bases in the middle. There are 13 residues in the CDR3. The CDR3 protein is CSVDGQLRGTIYF. Written as DNA, the CDR3 is TGCAGCGTGGATGGACAGCTCCGGGGCACCATATATTTT.

V and J are TRBV7-9 and TRBJ1-3, with a weak D call TRBD1 (6 bases). Germline V gene lookup returns CDR1 SEHNR and CDR2 FQNEAQ (reference sequence). V was shortened by 5 bases and J by 0 bases, with 14 bases between the two germline ends. The CDR3 loop spans 16 amino acids. DNA for the CDR3: TGTGCCAGCAGCATGCAACTGACAGGCTCTGGAAACACCATATATTTT. Protein: CASSMQLTGSGNTIYF. The complete variable domain, with remaining parts taken from reference TRBV7-9 and TRBJ1-3, reads DTGVSQNPRHKITKRGQNVTFRCDPISEHNRLYWYRQTLGQGPEFLTYFQNEAQLEKSRLLSDRFSAERPKGSFSTLEIQRTEQGDSAMYLCASSMQLTGSGNTIYFGEGSWLTVV.

This clone was seen more than once but under ten times. CDR3 DNA: TGTGCCAGTAGTATTGGCGGGAGGACCTACAATGAGCAGTTCTTC. It encodes CASSIGGRTYNEQFF. This chain joins TRBV19 and TRBJ2-1; 8 bases fit TRBD2. The junction had 3 bases not matched to a gene; V was cut back by 3 bases and J by 2 bases. CDR1 is LNHDA and CDR2 is SQIVND in the germline V gene (reference sequence). The CDR3 covers 15 residues. Drawing the rest from reference TRBV19 and TRBJ2-1, the complete variable domain is DGGITQSPKYLFRKEGQNVTLSCEQNLNHDAMYWYRQDPGQGLRLIYYSQIVNDFQKGDIAEGYSVSREKKESFPLTVTSAQKNPTAFYLCASSIGGRTYNEQFFGPGTRLTVL.

Only one count was recorded for this clone. This chain uses TRBV11-2 with TRBJ2-1; D call uncertain. Trimming left V 3 bases short and J 4 bases short, with 4 bases between. CDR3 length equals 12 residues. CDR1 SGHAT and CDR2 FQNNGV come from the germline V gene. The CDR3 spells CASSLSYNEQFF. The CDR3 DNA is TGTGCCAGCAGCTTGAGTTACAATGAGCAGTTCTTC.

This clone has more than one count but fewer than ten. The V and J genes are TRBV28 and TRBJ2-7; tentative D call: TRBD1 (5 bases). Trimming left V 4 bases short and J 7 bases short, with 11 bases between. The germline V gene has CDR1 MDHEN and CDR2 SYDVKM. The CDR3 is 12 amino acids. The CDR3 bases are TGTGCCAGCAGTTCGACAGTCCCTGAGCAGTACTTC. This encodes CASSSTVPEQYF.

This clone appeared once. The chain's CDR3 is CASTSTSSYNSPLHF. DNA for the CDR3: TGTGCCAGTACCTCGACTAGCTCCTATAATTCACCCCTCCACTTT. This rearrangement joins TRBV19 to TRBJ1-6; D gene unclear. Trimming left V 7 bases short and J 0 bases short, with 10 bases between. In germline, CDR1 is LNHDA, CDR2 SQIVND (reference sequence). The CDR3 runs 15 residues.

The V call is TRBV2, the J call TRBJ1-4; D gene unclear. The length of the CDR3 is 15 residues. CDR1 and CDR2 from the germline V gene are SNHLY and FYNNEI. The V end was cut by 7 bases, the J end by 0 bases, with 12 bases between. This CDR3 reads CASKRGDATNEKLFF. The DNA of the CDR3 is TGTGCCAGCAAGCGGGGTGATGCAACTAATGAAAAACTGTTTTTT.

This clone came up a few times. The genes are TRBV2 and TRBJ1-2; 7 bases match TRBD1. This CDR3 has 15 amino acids. V lost 0 bases to trimming and J lost 4 bases; unmatched junction nucleotides: 5. Germline V gives CDR1 SNHLY, CDR2 FYNNEI. CDR3 protein: CASSEAGGLTYGYTF. In DNA form, the CDR3 reads TGTGCCAGCAGTGAAGCAGGGGGCTTGACCTATGGCTACACCTTC.

The chain couples TRBV28 to TRBJ1-5; D call uncertain. The CDR3 loop spans 16 amino acids. The germline gives CDR1 MDHEN, CDR2 SYDVKM. Trimming cost V 7 bases and J 1 base, with 17 bases left between them. The CDR3 sequence: CASTLYGGSSNQPQHF. CDR3 sequence (DNA): TGTGCCAGCACCCTTTACGGCGGGTCCAGCAATCAGCCCCAGCATTTT.